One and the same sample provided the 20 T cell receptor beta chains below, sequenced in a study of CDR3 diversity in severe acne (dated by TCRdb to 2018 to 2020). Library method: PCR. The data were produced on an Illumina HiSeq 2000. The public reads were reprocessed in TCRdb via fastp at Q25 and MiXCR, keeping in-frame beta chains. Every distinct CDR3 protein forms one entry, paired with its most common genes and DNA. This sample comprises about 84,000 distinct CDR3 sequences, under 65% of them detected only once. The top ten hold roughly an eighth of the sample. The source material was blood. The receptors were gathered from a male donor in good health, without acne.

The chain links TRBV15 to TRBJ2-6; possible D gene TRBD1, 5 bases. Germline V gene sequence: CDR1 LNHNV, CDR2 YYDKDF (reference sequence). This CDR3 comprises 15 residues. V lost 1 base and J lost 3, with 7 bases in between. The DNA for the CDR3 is TGTGCCACCAGCAGAGGGGGCGGTGGGGCCAACGTCCTGACTTTC. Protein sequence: CATSRGGGGANVLTF.

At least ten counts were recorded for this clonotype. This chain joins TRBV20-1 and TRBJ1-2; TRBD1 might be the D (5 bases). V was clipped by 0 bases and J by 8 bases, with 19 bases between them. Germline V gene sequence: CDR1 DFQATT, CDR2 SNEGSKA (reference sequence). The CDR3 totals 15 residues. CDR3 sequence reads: CSARDNIGGDRGYTF. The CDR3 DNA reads TGCAGTGCTAGAGACAATATCGGAGGGGATAGGGGCTACACCTTC.

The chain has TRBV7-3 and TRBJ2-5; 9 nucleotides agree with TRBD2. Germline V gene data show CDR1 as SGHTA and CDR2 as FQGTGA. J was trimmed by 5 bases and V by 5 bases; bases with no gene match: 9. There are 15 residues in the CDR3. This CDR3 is CASSPGTSWVETQYF. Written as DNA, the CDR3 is TGTGCCAGCAGCCCCGGGACTAGCTGGGTGGAGACCCAGTACTTC.

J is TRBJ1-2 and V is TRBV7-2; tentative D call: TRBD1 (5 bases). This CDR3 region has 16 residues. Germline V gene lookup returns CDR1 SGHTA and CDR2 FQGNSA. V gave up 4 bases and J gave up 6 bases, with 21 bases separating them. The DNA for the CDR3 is TGTGCCAGCAGCTACAAAACAAAACAGGTTTCAAATGGCTACACCTTC. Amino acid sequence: CASSYKTKQVSNGYTF. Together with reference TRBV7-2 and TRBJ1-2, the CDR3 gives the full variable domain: GAGVSQSPSNKVTEKGKDVELRCDPISGHTALYWYRQSLGQGLEFLIYFQGNSAPDKSGLPSDRFSAERTGGSVSTLTIQRTQQEDSAVYLCASSYKTKQVSNGYTFGSGTRLTVV.

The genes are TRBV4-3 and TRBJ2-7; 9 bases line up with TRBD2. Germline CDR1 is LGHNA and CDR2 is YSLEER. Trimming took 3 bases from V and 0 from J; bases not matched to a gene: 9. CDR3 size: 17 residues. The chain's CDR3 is CASSHPLIAGDSYEQYF. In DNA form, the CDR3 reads TGCGCCAGCAGCCACCCCTTAATAGCGGGGGACTCCTACGAGCAGTACTTC.

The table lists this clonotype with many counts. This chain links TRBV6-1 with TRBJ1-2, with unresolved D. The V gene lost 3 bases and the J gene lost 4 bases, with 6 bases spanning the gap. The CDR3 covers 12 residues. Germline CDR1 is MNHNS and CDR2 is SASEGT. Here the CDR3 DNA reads TGTGCCAGCAGTGACGAGGTCTATGGCTACACCTTC. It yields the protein CASSDEVYGYTF.

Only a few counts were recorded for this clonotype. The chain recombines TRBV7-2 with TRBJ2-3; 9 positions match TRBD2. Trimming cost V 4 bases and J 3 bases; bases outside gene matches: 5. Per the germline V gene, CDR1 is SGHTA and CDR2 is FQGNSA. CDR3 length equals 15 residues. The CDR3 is CASSWGSGGTDTQYF. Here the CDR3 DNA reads TGTGCCAGCAGCTGGGGTAGCGGGGGAACAGATACGCAGTATTTT.

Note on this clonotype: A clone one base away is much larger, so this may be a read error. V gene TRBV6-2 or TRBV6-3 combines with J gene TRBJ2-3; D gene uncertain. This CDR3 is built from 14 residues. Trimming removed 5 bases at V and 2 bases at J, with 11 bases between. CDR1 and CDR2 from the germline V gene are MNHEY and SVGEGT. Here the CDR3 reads CASSHDRNTDTQYF. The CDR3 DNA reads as TGTGCCAGCAGTCACGACCGGAACACAGATACGCAGTATTTT.

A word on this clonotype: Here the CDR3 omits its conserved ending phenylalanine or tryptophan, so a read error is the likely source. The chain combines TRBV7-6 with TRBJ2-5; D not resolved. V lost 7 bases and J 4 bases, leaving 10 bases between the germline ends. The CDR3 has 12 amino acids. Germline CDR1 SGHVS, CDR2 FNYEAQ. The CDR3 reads CASNRPSETQYL. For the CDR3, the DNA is TGTGCCAGCAACCGTCCGTCAGAGACCCAGTACCTC.

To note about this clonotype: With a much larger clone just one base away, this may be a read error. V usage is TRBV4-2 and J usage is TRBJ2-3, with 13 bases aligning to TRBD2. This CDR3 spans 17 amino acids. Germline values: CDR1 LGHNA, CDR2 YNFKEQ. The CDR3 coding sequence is TGTGCCAGCAGCCAAGAACTAGCGGGAGGGGGCACAGATACGCAGTGTTTT. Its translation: CASSQELAGGGTDTQCF.

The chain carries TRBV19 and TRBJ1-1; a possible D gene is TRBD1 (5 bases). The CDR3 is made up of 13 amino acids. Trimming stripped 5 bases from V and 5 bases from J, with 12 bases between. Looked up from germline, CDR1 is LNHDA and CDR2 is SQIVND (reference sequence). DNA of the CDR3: TGTGCCAGTAGTCGACGCGGGGGGACTGAAGCTTTCTTT. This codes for CASSRRGGTEAFF.

CDR3 DNA sequence: TGTGCCATCAGTGAGGAGTATATAGGGCTGAAACTGTTTTTT. Residues: CAISEEYIGLKLFF. The chain combines TRBV10-3 with TRBJ1-4; unclear D gene. The CDR3 is 14 amino acids. Germline V gene lookup returns CDR1 ENHRY and CDR2 SYGVKD. V was clipped by 2 bases and J by 11 bases, with 15 bases between them.

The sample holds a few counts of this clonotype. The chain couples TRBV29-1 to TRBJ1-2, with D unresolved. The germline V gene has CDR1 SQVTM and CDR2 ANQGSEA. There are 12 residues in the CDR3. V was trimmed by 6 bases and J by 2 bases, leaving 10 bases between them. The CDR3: CSVSESNYGYTF. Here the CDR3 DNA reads TGCAGCGTCTCGGAGTCCAACTATGGCTACACCTTC.

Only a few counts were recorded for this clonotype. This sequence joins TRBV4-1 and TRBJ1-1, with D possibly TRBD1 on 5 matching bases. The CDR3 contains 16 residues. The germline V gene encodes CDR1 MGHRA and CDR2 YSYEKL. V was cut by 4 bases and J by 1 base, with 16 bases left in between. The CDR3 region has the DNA TGCGCCAGCAGCCCTCGATGGGGGTTGGGGAACACTGAAGCTTTCTTT. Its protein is CASSPRWGLGNTEAFF.

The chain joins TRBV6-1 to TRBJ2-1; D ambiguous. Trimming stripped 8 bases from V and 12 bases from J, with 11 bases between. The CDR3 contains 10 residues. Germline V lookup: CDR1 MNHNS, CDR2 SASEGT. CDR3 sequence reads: CASDGLGQFF. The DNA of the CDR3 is TGTGCCAGCGACGGTCTTGGGCAGTTCTTC.

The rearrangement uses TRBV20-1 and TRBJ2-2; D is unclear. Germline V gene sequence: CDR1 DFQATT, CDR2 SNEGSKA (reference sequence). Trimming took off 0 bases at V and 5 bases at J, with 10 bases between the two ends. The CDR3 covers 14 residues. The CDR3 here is CSARDRTDTGELFF. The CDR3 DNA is TGCAGTGCTAGAGATAGAACGGATACCGGGGAGCTGTTTTTT.

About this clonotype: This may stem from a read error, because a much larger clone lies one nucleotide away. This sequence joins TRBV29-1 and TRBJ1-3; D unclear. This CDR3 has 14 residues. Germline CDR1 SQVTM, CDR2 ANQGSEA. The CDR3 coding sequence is TGCAGCGTAACCTTGGTGCCCTCTAGAAACACCATATATTTT. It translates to CSVTLVPSRNTIYF.

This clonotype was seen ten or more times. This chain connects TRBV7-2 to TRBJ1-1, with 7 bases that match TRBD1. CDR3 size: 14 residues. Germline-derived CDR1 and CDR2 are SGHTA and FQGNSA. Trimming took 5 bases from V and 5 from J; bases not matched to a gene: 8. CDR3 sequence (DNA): TGTGCCAGCAGCCTGATAGGGGGCCAGACTGAAGCTTTCTTT. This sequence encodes CASSLIGGQTEAFF.

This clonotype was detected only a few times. CDR3 DNA sequence: TGTGCCAGCAGTCCGACAGGAGGCAATCAGCCCCAGCATTTT. This gives the protein CASSPTGGNQPQHF. The rearrangement uses TRBV12-3 or TRBV12-4 and TRBJ1-5, with a weak D call TRBD1 (6 bases). The germline V and J ends were trimmed by 5 bases and 2 bases, with 10 bases remaining between them. CDR3 length: 14 residues.

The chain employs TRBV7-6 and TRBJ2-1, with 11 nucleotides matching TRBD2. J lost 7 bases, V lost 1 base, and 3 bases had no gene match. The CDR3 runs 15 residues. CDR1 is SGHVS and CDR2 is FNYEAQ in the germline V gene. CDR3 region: CASSLVSGGGNEQFF. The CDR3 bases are TGTGCCAGCAGCTTAGTTAGCGGGGGGGGTAATGAGCAGTTCTTC.